This T cell receptor (beta chain) was captured by sequencing in a study of blood T cell repertoires in COVID-19. Study details: COVID-19 samples collected from the United States, Italy and Spain covered acute and convalescent phases.

The CDR3 is made up of 13 amino acids. CDR1 is SNHLY, CDR2 FYNNEI, per germline. Trimming shortened V by 6 bases and J by 7 bases, and 12 bases separated the two germline ends. This study enrolled people aged roughly 18 to 90 from around 26 US geographic areas. Cohorts were based on clinical histories the participants reported. Per the original methods: Reference gene primer amplification in the assay estimated nucleated cell counts. Using immunoSEQ multiplex PCR, the repertoire was profiled, and TCRdb retains in-frame clones only, with some absent. From that table come the V and J calls and clone size; the DNA was used to work out D and trimming. The sample has about 220,000 clones; 90% are singletons.

Sequencing was carried out using PBMCs or T cells enriched from blood (not recorded which). The chain employs TRBV2 and TRBJ2-2, with D possibly matching TRBD1 (6 bases). The sequence was obtained from a young man who had been exposed to COVID-19. CDR3 protein: CASSRGAGGELFF. The CDR3 DNA reads as TGTGCCAGCAGCAGGGGAGCAGGCGGGGAGCTGTTTTTT. Filled out from reference TRBV2 and TRBJ2-2, the complete variable domain reads EPEVTQTPSHQVTQMGQEVILRCVPISNHLYFYWYRQILGQKVEFLVSFYNNEISEKSEIFDDQFSVERPDGSNFTLKIRSTKLEDSAMYFCASSRGAGGELFFGEGSRLTVL.